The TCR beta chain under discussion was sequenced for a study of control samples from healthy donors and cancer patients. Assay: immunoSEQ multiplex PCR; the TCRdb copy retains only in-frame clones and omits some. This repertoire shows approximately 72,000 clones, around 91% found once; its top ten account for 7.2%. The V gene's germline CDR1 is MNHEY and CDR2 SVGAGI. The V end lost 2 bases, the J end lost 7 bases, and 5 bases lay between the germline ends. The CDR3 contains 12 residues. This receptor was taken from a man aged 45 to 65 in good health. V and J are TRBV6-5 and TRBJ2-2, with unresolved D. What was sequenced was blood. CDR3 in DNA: TGTGCCAGCAGTTACGCTGGCGGGGAGCTGTTTTTT. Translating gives CASSYAGGELFF.